This note documents a single T cell receptor beta chain sequence. Its target is not known. The CDR3 sequence is 13 residues long. V lost 4 bases and J 4 bases, leaving 9 bases between the germline ends. Germline V gene sequence: CDR1 SGHTS, CDR2 YDEGEE. Sequencing targeted expressed TCRB transcripts, as all isolated RNA had been reverse transcribed. Deep immunoSEQ sequencing covered naive, central memory and regulatory T cell samples. Generated by immunoSEQ multiplex PCR, the TCRdb table keeps only in-frame clones and is missing some. The profile shows 300,000 or so clones, 13% to 15% of them singletons. These data belong to a study of beta chain features in type 1 diabetes. Study findings and constraints: Researchers report that Type 1 diabetes patients had moderately but significantly shorter TCRB CDR3s across all four CD4+ subsets. PCR might favor shorter templates, but any such skew would affect patients and controls equally.

This chain uses TRBV5-8 with TRBJ2-1; D call uncertain. The sequenced sample consisted of naive CD4+ T cells from blood. The source of this sequence is a man aged 30 to 45 with type 1 diabetes. CDR3 nucleotide sequence: TGTGCCAGCAGCCATAAGACTTACAATGAGCAGTTCTTC. Amino acids: CASSHKTYNEQFF.